This T cell receptor beta chain was observed in a study of response to subunit inactivated influenza vaccine. Study-wide points: Authors suggested seasonal influenza vaccinations each recruit few new T cells.

CDR1 is SGHVS and CDR2 is FNYEAQ in the germline V gene. The J segment lost 2 bases and the V segment lost 5 bases, leaving 6 bases of the junction unmatched. The CDR3 length is 15 residues. TCRdb recomputed calls from the RT-PCR reads with MiXCR, one row per CDR3 protein. This repertoire shows about 830,000 distinct CDR3 sequences, about a fifth found once; its top ten account for 11%. Regarding this clonotype: The antigen is undetermined.

The TCR sequence derives from a man in his fifties who received an inactivated influenza vaccine. The chain joins TRBV7-6 to TRBJ1-5, with 7 bases matching TRBD1. The sequencing used PBMCs from blood, collected 5 days after vaccination. In nucleotides, the CDR3 is TGTGCCAGCAGCGAGACAGGGTTAGGCAATCAGCCCCAGCATTTT. Protein sequence: CASSETGLGNQPQHF.